The subject of this entry is one TCR beta chain. No antigen is known for it. The data stem from a study of T cell responses to AZD1222 COVID-19 vaccine. Broader study findings: Donors were largely white British and mainly female; clonal diversity was possibly underestimated. A reported finding is that nearly half of spike-specific TCRs target unmutated variant regions. Seropositive at baseline were only a handful of AZD1222 recipients.

This CDR3 has 12 residues. V shed 6 bases and J shed 4 bases, with 9 bases lying between them. Method: immunoSEQ multiplex PCR; TCRdb's copy keeps in-frame clones and lacks some. The sample records around 100,000 clones, roughly 90% being singletons. V usage is TRBV12-3 or TRBV12-4 and J usage is TRBJ1-1; no clear D gene. The sequence was collected from an adult in good health. Sequenced here: peripheral blood, sampled on day 0 of AZD1222 vaccination. This chain's CDR3 is CASRGFGTEAFF. In DNA form, the CDR3 reads TGTGCCAGCAGAGGTTTTGGCACTGAAGCTTTCTTT.